The 27 T cell receptor beta chains below were found in one sample sequenced in a study of T cell responses to AZD1222 COVID-19 vaccine. Repertoires were generated with immunoSEQ multiplex PCR, while TCRdb's copy carries only in-frame clones and drops some. The profile shows fewer than 130,000 clones, roughly nine tenths of them singletons. The sample in question was peripheral blood, obtained 28 days after the second AZD1222 dose. The receptors were gathered from an adult who received the AZD1222 COVID-19 vaccine.

This clone was seen more than once but under ten times. The chain joins TRBV15 to TRBJ1-6, with D uncertain. This CDR3 spans 15 amino acids. CDR1 and CDR2 (germline): LNHNV, YYDKDF (reference sequence). Trimming left V 0 bases short and J 9 bases short, with 12 bases between. CDR3 in amino acids: CATSRDQGGASPLHF. The DNA for the CDR3 is TGTGCCACCAGCAGAGATCAAGGAGGAGCTTCACCCCTCCACTTT.

The DNA for the CDR3 is TGTGCCATCAGTGAGTCAACTAGGTTATCCGGGGAGCTGTTTTTT. Translating it yields CAISESTRLSGELFF. The chain combines TRBV10-3 with TRBJ2-2; a weak D match, TRBD2 (5 bases). The CDR3 covers 15 residues. The germline V gene has CDR1 ENHRY and CDR2 SYGVKD. Trimming took off 0 bases at V and 6 bases at J, with 11 bases between the two ends.

The J gene is TRBJ2-5, the V gene TRBV11-2; the D gene is possibly TRBD1 (6 bases). Trimming took off 2 bases at V and 1 base at J, with 14 bases between the two ends. The CDR3 has 16 amino acids. Germline CDR1 is SGHAT and CDR2 is FQNNGV. CDR3 loop: CASSLLGGGVQETQYF. DNA of the CDR3: TGTGCCAGCAGCTTATTAGGGGGTGGGGTCCAAGAGACCCAGTACTTC.

This rearrangement joins TRBV10-3 to TRBJ1-6; D is unclear. Looked up from germline, CDR1 is ENHRY and CDR2 is SYGVKD. Trimming removed 4 bases from V and 5 bases from J, with 9 bases in between. This CDR3 contains 14 residues. Here the CDR3 reads CAISVRTDNSPLHF. The CDR3, as DNA: TGTGCCATCAGTGTTCGGACCGATAATTCACCCCTCCACTTT.

The rearrangement uses TRBV27 and TRBJ2-7, with 10 bases identical to TRBD1. Germline CDR1 is MNHEY and CDR2 is SMNVEV (reference sequence). Trimming took 6 bases from V and 7 from J; bases not matched to a gene: 9. The CDR3 loop spans 14 amino acids. CDR3 in amino acids: CASSRGTGDREQYF. CDR3 in DNA: TGTGCCAGCAGCCGTGGGACAGGGGATCGAGAGCAGTACTTC.

There are a few counts of this clone. Written as DNA, the CDR3 is TGTGCCAGCAGCCCAGTCGGGACAGCCCAAGAGACCCAGTACTTC. Protein sequence: CASSPVGTAQETQYF. The rearrangement joins TRBV7-9 to TRBJ2-5; 7 bases map to TRBD1. Germline trimming cut 5 bases from V and 1 base from J; bases unmatched to any gene: 7. CDR1 is SEHNR and CDR2 is FQNEAQ in the germline V gene (reference sequence). This CDR3 has 15 residues. Full variable domain (rest looked up from reference TRBV7-9 and TRBJ2-5): DTGVSQNPRHKITKRGQNVTFRCDPISEHNRLYWYRQTLGQGPEFLTYFQNEAQLEKSRLLSDRFSAERPKGSFSTLEIQRTEQGDSAMYLCASSPVGTAQETQYFGPGTRLLVL.

The CDR3 nucleotides are TGTGCCAGTAGTATCGACACCTCGAGGGGGAGGGACTATGGCTACACCTTC. Translated, it gives CASSIDTSRGRDYGYTF. The V and J genes are TRBV19 and TRBJ1-2, with D perhaps TRBD1 (6 bases). Trimming pared 3 bases from V and 3 bases from J, leaving 20 bases between. Germline lookup yields CDR1 LNHDA and CDR2 SQIVND (reference sequence). The CDR3 has 17 amino acids.

The V and J genes are TRBV4-2 and TRBJ2-3, with 8 bases that match TRBD2. The germline V gene encodes CDR1 LGHNA and CDR2 YNFKEQ. This CDR3 comprises 17 residues. With 0 bases clipped from V and 0 bases from J, the junction kept 5 bases outside the gene matches. CDR3 in amino acids: CASSQDGPSGSTDTQYF. The DNA of the CDR3 is TGTGCCAGCAGCCAAGATGGTCCTAGCGGGAGCACAGATACGCAGTATTTT.

This rearrangement joins TRBV6-5 to TRBJ2-3; D is undetermined. Trimming stripped 5 bases from V and 0 bases from J, with 6 bases between. In germline, CDR1 is MNHEY, CDR2 SVGAGI. The CDR3 spans 13 residues. The CDR3, as DNA: TGTGCCAGCAGTACCGGAAGCACAGATACGCAGTATTTT. Residues: CASSTGSTDTQYF.

The table lists this clone with a count of one. The chain has TRBV15 and TRBJ1-6, with D possibly being TRBD1 (6 bases). This CDR3 has 15 residues. Trimming stripped 0 bases from V and 10 bases from J, with 13 bases between. Germline CDR1 is LNHNV and CDR2 is YYDKDF (reference sequence). This chain's CDR3 is CATSRDGGAKSPLHF. CDR3 nucleotide sequence: TGTGCCACCAGCAGAGACGGGGGCGCGAAATCACCCCTCCACTTT.

The gene calls are TRBV5-1 and TRBJ1-4; no clear D gene. Deletions cut 0 bases from V and 1 base from J, with 7 bases between. Germline V gene data show CDR1 as SGHRS and CDR2 as YFSETQ. This CDR3 spans 15 amino acids. The DNA for the CDR3 is TGCGCCAGCAGCTTGGTTCCGGGAACTAATGAAAAACTGTTTTTT. Translated: CASSLVPGTNEKLFF.

The chain joins TRBV19 to TRBJ2-7; D assignment may be TRBD1 or TRBD2 (6 bases each). The germline V gene has CDR1 LNHDA and CDR2 SQIVND (reference sequence). The CDR3 extends over 15 amino acids. V lost 3 bases, J lost 5 bases, and 17 bases lay in between. This chain's CDR3 is CASSMRWGADDEQYF. The CDR3 DNA follows: TGTGCCAGTAGTATGCGGTGGGGGGCGGACGACGAGCAGTACTTC.

V and J are TRBV3-1 (or the pseudogene TRBV3-2) and TRBJ2-3; D unresolved. CDR1 is LGHDT and CDR2 is YNNKEL in the germline V gene (reference sequence). The V end lost 3 bases, the J end lost 3 bases, and 4 bases lay between the germline ends. CDR3 length: 12 residues. This CDR3 reads CASSQGTDTQYF. CDR3 nucleotides: TGTGCCAGCAGCCAGGGGACAGATACGCAGTATTTT.

This rearrangement joins TRBV2 to TRBJ2-7; tentatively, D is TRBD1 (6 bases). With 7 bases removed from V and 7 bases from J, the gap between germline ends came to 17 bases. This CDR3 comprises 13 residues. CDR1 and CDR2 (germline): SNHLY, FYNNEI. The CDR3 sequence: CASIRDKQEEQYF. The CDR3 nucleotides are TGTGCCAGCATACGGGACAAGCAGGAGGAGCAGTACTTC.

This chain connects TRBV4-1 to TRBJ1-6, with TRBD1 matching 7 bases. Trimming removed 6 bases from V and 5 bases from J; junction bases left unmatched: 7. CDR3 size: 15 residues. Germline CDR1 reads MGHRA; CDR2 reads YSYEKL. The CDR3 is CASSVTGLDNSPLHF. DNA for the CDR3: TGCGCCAGCAGTGTGACAGGGTTGGATAATTCACCCCTCCACTTT.

This sequence joins TRBV9 and TRBJ1-1, with 9 bases aligning to TRBD1. This CDR3 comprises 15 residues. Trimming at V came to 4 bases and at J to 4 bases, leaving 8 bases not matched to a gene. The germline CDR1 and CDR2 sequences are SGDLS and YYNGEE. In DNA, the CDR3 is TGTGCCAGCAGCTTTGGGACAGGGAGCGGCACTGAAGCTTTCTTT. This encodes CASSFGTGSGTEAFF.

The V and J genes are TRBV7-3 and TRBJ2-3, with a possible D match to TRBD1 (6 bases). V was shortened by 1 base and J by 6 bases, with 14 bases between the two germline ends. The CDR3 runs 15 residues. Germline CDR1 and CDR2: SGHTA and FQGTGA. CDR3 DNA: TGTGCCAGCAGCTTAATCCATCAAGACAGGGATACGCAGTATTTT. As protein: CASSLIHQDRDTQYF.

V gene TRBV5-1 combines with J gene TRBJ2-7; the D is unclear. CDR3 length equals 15 residues. Trimming removed 3 bases from V and 1 base from J, with 14 bases in between. CDR1 is SGHRS, CDR2 YFSETQ, per germline. In DNA form, the CDR3 reads TGCGCCAGCAGCTCCGCGACGAGTGGATCCTACGAGCAGTACTTC. Its protein product is CASSSATSGSYEQYF. The variable domain in full, with the rest retrieved from reference TRBV5-1 and TRBJ2-7, is KAGVTQTPRYLIKTRGQQVTLSCSPISGHRSVSWYQQTPGQGLQFLFEYFSETQRNKGNFPGRFSGRQFSNSRSEMNVSTLELGDSALYLCASSSATSGSYEQYFGPGTRLTVT.

This chain joins TRBV11-2 and TRBJ2-7; the D is unclear. Trimming removed 5 bases at V and 4 bases at J, with 9 bases between. Germline lookup yields CDR1 SGHAT and CDR2 FQNNGV. CDR3 length: 12 amino acids. CDR3 loop: CASSPEYYEQYF. The CDR3 DNA is TGTGCCAGCAGCCCCGAGTATTACGAGCAGTACTTC.

The genes are TRBV18 and TRBJ1-5; 8 bases align to TRBD1. The CDR3 runs to 16 residues. The V gene's germline CDR1 is KGHSH and CDR2 LQKENI. J gave up 0 bases and V 4 bases, and 5 bases lay outside the gene matches. The CDR3: CASSLDRGTSNQPQHF. DNA for the CDR3: TGTGCCAGCTCACTCGACAGGGGAACTAGCAATCAGCCCCAGCATTTT.

This clone has a handful of counts. The CDR3 loop is CAWRGARSPLHF. As DNA, the CDR3 is TGTGCCTGGAGAGGGGCAAGATCACCCCTCCACTTT. The chain is built from TRBV30 and TRBJ1-6, with D possibly TRBD1 on 5 matching bases. The CDR3 length is 12 residues. V was shortened by 3 bases and J by 10 bases, with 10 bases between the two germline ends. CDR1 is GTSNPN and CDR2 is SVGIG in the germline V gene (reference sequence).

CDR3 amino acids: CASSLVGSGVSSYNEQFF. The CDR3 nucleotides read TGTGCCAGCAGCTTGGTCGGGAGCGGGGTGAGCTCCTACAATGAGCAGTTCTTC. The gene calls are TRBV5-4 and TRBJ2-1, with 7 bases lining up with TRBD2. CDR1 is SGHNT and CDR2 is YYREEE in the germline V gene (reference sequence). The J segment lost 0 bases and the V segment lost 0 bases, leaving 9 bases of the junction unmatched. This CDR3 is 18 amino acids long.

This chain joins TRBV6-5 and TRBJ2-7, with D perhaps TRBD1 (6 bases). The CDR3 has 15 amino acids. CDR1 is MNHEY, CDR2 SVGAGI, per germline. Trimming stripped 7 bases from V and 0 bases from J, with 16 bases between. CDR3 nucleotides: TGTGCCAGCATGATTAGTGGGGGCGGCTCCTACGAGCAGTACTTC. Translated: CASMISGGGSYEQYF.

The rearrangement uses TRBV10-3 and TRBJ2-7; no clear D. Germline values: CDR1 ENHRY, CDR2 SYGVKD. This CDR3 has 14 amino acids. Trimming cost V 6 bases and J 0 bases, with 12 bases left between them. CDR3 nucleotides: TGTGCCATCAGGGGCTTACAGAGCTCCTACGAGCAGTACTTC. This codes for CAIRGLQSSYEQYF.

The chain joins TRBV10-3 to TRBJ1-1; possibly TRBD1 for D (5 bases). CDR3 length: 14 amino acids. The V gene lost 0 bases and the J gene lost 3 bases, with 8 bases spanning the gap. CDR1 ENHRY and CDR2 SYGVKD come from the germline V gene. CDR3 DNA sequence: TGTGCCATCAGTGAGTCCGGGGCGCACACTGAAGCTTTCTTT. Its protein product is CAISESGAHTEAFF.

V gene TRBV6-5 combines with J gene TRBJ1-5, with a weak D call TRBD1 (5 bases). Germline CDR1 MNHEY, CDR2 SVGAGI. V was pared by 6 bases and J by 4 bases, with 16 bases between. This CDR3 has 15 residues. CDR3 in DNA: TGTGCCAGCAGGCTAAAGGGACCCGCTAATCAGCCCCAGCATTTT. It translates to CASRLKGPANQPQHF.

J is TRBJ2-3 and V is TRBV6-5; D not certain. The CDR3 has 14 residues. Germline V gives CDR1 MNHEY, CDR2 SVGAGI. V was trimmed by 5 bases and J by 0 bases, leaving 9 bases between them. The CDR3 loop reads CASSRVASTDTQYF. The CDR3 coding sequence is TGTGCCAGCAGTAGGGTAGCTAGCACAGATACGCAGTATTTT.